The 28 T cell receptor beta chains below were found in one sample sequenced in a study of shared clonotypes between healthy human individuals. Here immunoSEQ multiplex PCR was the method, and the copy in TCRdb shows in-frame clones only, minus some. The sample lists about half a million clones, roughly 85% occurring once. The sequencing input was PBMCs. These receptors were obtained from a woman aged 40 to 50 in good health. Some clones in this sample may be carry-over from other donors' samples.

V and J are TRBV14 and TRBJ2-2; 12 bases agree with TRBD2. Trimming at V came to 5 bases and at J to 6 bases, leaving 7 bases not matched to a gene. CDR3 size: 16 residues. Germline CDR1 SGHDN, CDR2 FVKESK. The CDR3 spells CASSSRLAGAAGELFF. CDR3 DNA: TGTGCCAGCAGCTCCCGACTAGCGGGAGCGGCCGGGGAGCTGTTTTTT.

With regard to this clone: A far larger clone is only one base removed, so a read error is likely. V gene TRBV11-2 combines with J gene TRBJ2-5, with a possible D match to TRBD2 (5 bases). CDR1 is SGHAT, CDR2 FQNNGV, per germline. This CDR3 is built from 14 residues. The CDR3 here is CASSRLANQETKYF. In DNA, the CDR3 is TGTGCCAGCAGCCGTCTAGCTAACCAAGAGACCAAGTACTTC.

Of note for this clone: Lacking the conserved final phenylalanine or tryptophan, this CDR3 likely reflects a read error. The V and J genes are TRBV4-1 and TRBJ1-2; D remains unclear. The germline V gene has CDR1 MGHRA and CDR2 YSYEKL. This CDR3 is 16 amino acids long. V lost 0 bases and J 5 bases, leaving 16 bases between the germline ends. The CDR3 here is CASSQEHRVSDYGYTL. CDR3 in DNA: TGCGCCAGCAGCCAAGAACATCGGGTATCGGATTATGGCTACACCCTC.

As to this clone: The sample carries other DNA sequences with the same CDR3. DNA of the CDR3: TGTGCCTGGAGTGTACGTGGGGGAAACATTCAGTACTTC. Residues: CAWSVRGGNIQYF. The chain couples TRBV30 to TRBJ2-4, with D perhaps TRBD1 or TRBD2 (5 bases each). Germline V gene data show CDR1 as GTSNPN and CDR2 as SVGIG (reference sequence). CDR3 length equals 13 residues. V was clipped by 0 bases and J by 6 bases, with 9 bases between them.

The chain links TRBV9 to TRBJ2-3; TRBD2 aligns across 14 bases. With 3 bases clipped from V and 5 bases from J, the junction kept 8 bases outside the gene matches. The length of the CDR3 is 17 residues. CDR1 is SGDLS, CDR2 YYNGEE, per germline. DNA for the CDR3: TGTGCCAGCAGCGCGACTAGCGGGAGGGCCAATGGAGATACGCAGTATTTT. Translated, it gives CASSATSGRANGDTQYF.

CDR3 residues: CASSLAARLNEQFF. The CDR3 region has the DNA TGCGCCAGCAGCTTGGCGGCTAGGTTAAATGAGCAGTTCTTC. The chain has TRBV5-1 and TRBJ2-1; no definite D call. Trimming pared 0 bases from V and 7 bases from J, leaving 11 bases between. Germline V gene data show CDR1 as SGHRS and CDR2 as YFSETQ. The CDR3 sequence is 14 residues long.

The chain recombines TRBV5-1 with TRBJ1-1; D unresolved. The germline CDR1 and CDR2 sequences are SGHRS and YFSETQ. V lost 7 bases to trimming and J lost 5 bases, with 12 bases between them. This CDR3 is built from 12 residues. The CDR3 nucleotides read TGCGCCAGCGGAGACGGGAGTACTGAAGCTTTCTTT. The encoded protein is CASGDGSTEAFF.

This clone was counted only a few times. The genes are TRBV10-2 and TRBJ2-1; no clear D gene. CDR1 and CDR2 (germline): WSHSY, SAAADI. The CDR3 extends over 13 amino acids. V lost 2 bases to trimming and J lost 4 bases, with 6 bases between them. CDR3 sequence: CASSERQYNEQFF. Written as DNA, the CDR3 is TGCGCCAGCAGTGAGAGGCAGTACAATGAGCAGTTCTTC.

A few counts support this clone. The chain has TRBV11-2 and TRBJ2-1; possibly TRBD2 for D (6 bases). The CDR3 is made up of 15 amino acids. Trimming pared 8 bases from V and 8 bases from J, leaving 22 bases between. Germline-derived CDR1 and CDR2 are SGHAT and FQNNGV. CDR3 nucleotide sequence: TGTGCCAGCTCCCTTTTCGGGAGTGGTGTAGATGAGCAGTTCTTC. Its translation is CASSLFGSGVDEQFF.

The genes are TRBV4-3 and TRBJ2-1; no firm D call. Trimming took off 1 base at V and 4 bases at J, with 14 bases between the two ends. This CDR3 contains 16 residues. Germline lookup yields CDR1 LGHNA and CDR2 YSLEER. The CDR3 nucleotides read TGCGCCAGCAGCCAAGCCCGGCTTGTGATGTACAATGAGCAGTTCTTC. Translated, it gives CASSQARLVMYNEQFF.

V usage is TRBV25-1 and J usage is TRBJ2-1, with D hard to call. Per germline, CDR1 MGHDK and CDR2 SYGVNS. V lost 1 base and J 6 bases, leaving 7 bases between the germline ends. The CDR3 runs 13 residues. This CDR3 is CASSEFPVNEQFF. The CDR3 nucleotides are TGTGCCAGCAGTGAATTCCCGGTCAATGAGCAGTTCTTC.

This chain links TRBV27 with TRBJ2-7; 8 bases align to TRBD2. The CDR3 totals 13 residues. Germline V gene data show CDR1 as MNHEY and CDR2 as SMNVEV (reference sequence). The junction had 3 bases not matched to a gene; V was cut back by 3 bases and J by 5 bases. CDR3 nucleotides: TGTGCCAGCAGTTTCGTCGGGGGGGACGAGCAGTACTTC. Its translation: CASSFVGGDEQYF.

This sequence joins TRBV7-3 and TRBJ2-1; no clear D. Germline values: CDR1 SGHTA, CDR2 FQGTGA. This CDR3 comprises 13 residues. Trimming removed 5 bases at V and 10 bases at J, with 15 bases between. The CDR3 DNA reads as TGTGCCAGCAGCCCGACCGAGTTCGGCGAGCAGTTCTTC. Residues: CASSPTEFGEQFF. Based on the CDR3 plus reference TRBV7-3 and TRBJ2-1, the full variable domain is GAGVSQTPSNKVTEKGKYVELRCDPISGHTALYWYRQSLGQGPEFLIYFQGTGAADDSGLPNDRFFAVRPEGSVSTLKIQRTERGDSAVYLCASSPTEFGEQFFGPGTRLTVL.

The CDR3 sequence: CASIPGDTGELFF. CDR3 sequence (DNA): TGTGCCAGCATTCCGGGCGACACCGGGGAGCTGTTTTTT. This chain joins TRBV28 and TRBJ2-2; D ambiguous. Looked up from germline, CDR1 is MDHEN and CDR2 is SYDVKM. Trimming stripped 7 bases from V and 3 bases from J, with 9 bases between. The CDR3 totals 13 residues.

This clone has just a few counts. The chain combines TRBV7-2 with TRBJ2-7, with D uncertain. This CDR3 is built from 14 residues. V dropped 3 bases and J dropped 4 bases, with 13 bases sitting between them. Germline V gene sequence: CDR1 SGHTA, CDR2 FQGNSA. CDR3 sequence: CASSLSGGRYEQYF. The DNA for the CDR3 is TGTGCCAGCAGCTTGTCCGGCGGACGGTACGAGCAGTACTTC.

V and J are TRBV11-2 and TRBJ2-2; D remains unclear. Germline CDR1 SGHAT, CDR2 FQNNGV. V was trimmed by 1 base and J by 10 bases, leaving 16 bases between them. The CDR3 spans 15 residues. DNA of the CDR3: TGTGCCAGCAGCTTAGGGTCCCGCCCGCAGGCGGAGCTGTTTTTT. It codes for CASSLGSRPQAELFF.

This chain uses TRBV15 with TRBJ1-4; 9 bases are shared with TRBD1. The CDR3 has 14 amino acids. Germline V gene sequence: CDR1 LNHNV, CDR2 YYDKDF (reference sequence). J lost 7 bases, V lost 4 bases, and 4 bases had no gene match. This CDR3 reads CATSTDRGGEKLFF. CDR3 bases: TGTGCCACCAGCACGGACAGGGGAGGTGAAAAACTGTTTTTT.

V gene TRBV6-4 combines with J gene TRBJ2-3; 8 bases are shared with TRBD1. With 4 bases clipped from V and 4 bases from J, the junction kept 4 bases outside the gene matches. CDR3 length: 14 amino acids. Germline CDR1 and CDR2: MRHNA and SNTAGT. Here the CDR3 reads CASSAGQEPDTQYF. CDR3 sequence (DNA): TGTGCCAGCAGTGCGGGACAGGAGCCAGATACGCAGTATTTT.

This clone occurred once. This chain joins TRBV11-3 and TRBJ1-1; 7 bases are a match to TRBD1. Germline lookup yields CDR1 SGHNT and CDR2 YENEEA. V shed 5 bases, J shed 4 bases, and the junction held 4 bases outside the gene matches. The CDR3 extends over 13 amino acids. CDR3 coding DNA: TGTGCCAGCAGCCAATACAGGGGCACTGAAGCTTTCTTT. Amino acid sequence: CASSQYRGTEAFF.

In this sample, this clone turned up a few times. This same CDR3 is encoded by further DNA sequences in the sample. The chain joins TRBV18 to TRBJ2-5, with D possibly TRBD1 on 5 matching bases. Germline CDR1 reads KGHSH; CDR2 reads LQKENI. Trimming pared 3 bases from V and 5 bases from J, leaving 7 bases between. The CDR3 totals 12 residues. CDR3 DNA: TGTGCCAGCTCACCGGGGCGCGAGACCCAGTACTTC. Its translation is CASSPGRETQYF.

This chain links TRBV27 with TRBJ2-1; 9 positions agree with TRBD2. J gave up 2 bases and V 5 bases, and 10 bases lay outside the gene matches. The CDR3 consists of 17 residues. Germline V gene lookup returns CDR1 MNHEY and CDR2 SMNVEV (reference sequence). The CDR3 nucleotides read TGTGCCAGCAGTCATATCATTGTAGCGGGAGCCTACAATGAGCAGTTCTTC. Translation gives CASSHIIVAGAYNEQFF.

The chain has TRBV7-2 and TRBJ2-7; D assignment may be TRBD1 or TRBD2 (5 bases each). The CDR3 extends over 14 amino acids. Germline assignment: CDR1 SGHTA and CDR2 FQGNSA. V was trimmed by 5 bases and J by 2 bases, leaving 13 bases between them. CDR3 bases: TGTGCCAGCAGCATTCCGGGACGGGCCTACGAGCAGTACTTC. Its translation: CASSIPGRAYEQYF.

This chain uses TRBV11-2 with TRBJ2-1; a possible D gene is TRBD2 (6 bases). V gave up 5 bases and J gave up 2 bases, with 13 bases separating them. The CDR3 loop spans 15 amino acids. Germline V gene data show CDR1 as SGHAT and CDR2 as FQNNGV. The CDR3 DNA reads as TGTGCCAGCAGCGTCCGCGGACTAACCTACAATGAGCAGTTCTTC. Protein sequence: CASSVRGLTYNEQFF.

The J gene is TRBJ2-4, the V gene TRBV5-6; D is perhaps TRBD2 (5 bases). Germline CDR1 and CDR2: SGHDT and YYEEEE. This CDR3 is built from 17 residues. V lost 0 bases to trimming and J lost 1 base, with 14 bases between them. CDR3 sequence: CASSLADREWAKNIQYF. The CDR3 DNA reads as TGTGCCAGCAGCTTGGCCGATCGGGAATGGGCCAAAAACATTCAGTACTTC.

The chain carries TRBV19 and TRBJ1-5; the match to TRBD1 covers 7 bases. The junction had 9 bases not matched to a gene; V was cut back by 4 bases and J by 0 bases. The CDR3 totals 17 residues. Germline V gives CDR1 LNHDA, CDR2 SQIVND (reference sequence). The CDR3 here is CASSRVGGIDSNQPQHF. CDR3 DNA: TGTGCCAGTAGTAGGGTAGGGGGCATAGATAGCAATCAGCCCCAGCATTTT.

DNA of the CDR3: TGTGCCAGCAGCCAGGACGTCTATGGCTACACCTTC. Translating gives CASSQDVYGYTF. The chain couples TRBV7-8 to TRBJ1-2; D remains unclear. Trimming removed 5 bases at V and 4 bases at J, with 8 bases between. In germline, CDR1 is SGHVS, CDR2 FQNEAQ. This CDR3 comprises 12 residues. Supplemented by reference TRBV7-8 and TRBJ1-2, the full variable domain reads GAGVSQSPRYKVAKRGQDVALRCDPISGHVSLFWYQQALGQGPEFLTYFQNEAQLDKSGLPSDRFFAERPEGSVSTLKIQRTQQEDSAVYLCASSQDVYGYTFGSGTRLTVV.

This chain links TRBV5-4 with TRBJ2-7, with D maybe TRBD2 (5 bases). Deletions cut 0 bases from V and 3 bases from J, with 16 bases between. Germline V CDR1 and CDR2: SGHNT, YYREEE (reference sequence). This CDR3 has 16 residues. The CDR3 protein is CASSLGSDILVYEQYF. The CDR3 DNA is TGTGCCAGCAGCTTGGGGTCAGACATACTAGTCTACGAGCAGTACTTC.

The chain uses TRBV11-2 and TRBJ2-5; D possibly corresponds to TRBD2 (6 bases). The V end lost 6 bases, the J end lost 11 bases, and 22 bases lay between the germline ends. The CDR3 extends over 14 amino acids. Looked up from germline, CDR1 is SGHAT and CDR2 is FQNNGV. CDR3: CASSHGLRGEEQYF. The CDR3 DNA is TGTGCCAGCAGTCACGGACTACGTGGTGAGGAGCAGTACTTC.